Presented here are 5 T cell receptor beta chains from one specimen sequenced in a study of spatial heterogeneity in lung cancer. MiXCR, applied by TCRdb to the 5' RACE reads, yields one record per CDR3 protein. The sample carries around 89,000 distinct CDR3 sequences, about an eighth recorded once. The time point is: sample taken at primary tumor resection. The source was PBMCs, collected at surgery. All receptors come from a male donor with early-stage non-small cell lung cancer.

At least ten counts were recorded for this clonotype. The chain links TRBV5-1 to TRBJ2-3; perhaps TRBD1 as D (5 bases). CDR3 length equals 14 residues. The V and J ends lost 0 bases and 0 bases respectively, with 5 bases between them. CDR1 is SGHRS, CDR2 YFSETQ, per germline. The CDR3 DNA reads as TGCGCCAGCAGCTTGGAGGGGAGCACAGATACGCAGTATTTT. It is translated as CASSLEGSTDTQYF.

This clonotype was observed many times. The gene calls are TRBV28 and TRBJ1-2; 8 bases align to TRBD1. Germline V CDR1 and CDR2: MDHEN, SYDVKM. The ends lost 4 bases at V and 3 bases at J; junction bases unmatched: 1. CDR3 size: 13 residues. The CDR3 bases are TGTGCCAGCAGTTCACAGGGGGACTATGGCTACACCTTC. Its translation: CASSSQGDYGYTF.

V usage is TRBV28 and J usage is TRBJ2-7, with D perhaps being TRBD1 or TRBD2 (5 bases each). Trimming cost V 3 bases and J 1 base, with 7 bases left between them. Germline assignment: CDR1 MDHEN and CDR2 SYDVKM. The CDR3 sequence is 13 residues long. DNA for the CDR3: TGTGCCAGCAGTTTGAGGGGTTCCTACGAGCAGTACTTC. It translates to CASSLRGSYEQYF.

This rearrangement joins TRBV6-2 or TRBV6-3 to TRBJ2-5, with a possible D match to TRBD2 (6 bases). The germline V gene has CDR1 MNHEY and CDR2 SVGEGT. Trimming pared 2 bases from V and 1 base from J, leaving 11 bases between. CDR3 length equals 15 residues. The CDR3 region has the DNA TGTGCCAGCAGTTACGGTGGGACTCTCCAAGAGACCCAGTACTTC. Its protein is CASSYGGTLQETQYF.

This clonotype has ten or more counts. The CDR3 nucleotides are TGTGCCAGCAGTCCGGAACAGAGTACCTACGAGCAGTACTTC. It codes for CASSPEQSTYEQYF. This chain links TRBV21-1 with TRBJ2-7; the table calls TRBD1, which could not be checked here. TRBV21-1 is a pseudogene. CDR3 length: 14 residues.